Listed below are T cell receptor beta chains from one sample, sequenced in a study of TIL therapy for anti-PD-1-resistant metastatic lung cancer. Sequenced by immunoSEQ multiplex PCR; TCRdb stores in-frame clones only, minus some. The sample gives 55,000 to 70,000 clones, 87% of which show up once; 2.5% to 3% is in the top ten. The sequenced sample was blood, obtained at baseline. Receptors originate from a person aged 25-85 years with non-small cell lung cancer. The CDR3 runs from the conserved cysteine through the conserved F or W. The D gene is left open where the match is weak. The size field is filled for only some rows; it gives once, few, many or a size class.

j_call v_call cdr3_length d_call clone_size cdr3_nt cdr3_aa
TRBJ2-1 TRBV5-1 15 TRBD2 NA TGCGCCAGCAGCCCGGGACTAGCGGCGGACAATGAGCAGTTCTTC CASSPGLAADNEQFF
TRBJ2-3 TRBV21-1 17 NA NA TGTGCCAGCAGCAAAGGCCAGACAGGGGTGGAGGCAGATACGCAGTATTTT CASSKGQTGVEADTQYF
TRBJ2-5 TRBV5-4 13 TRBD1 once TGTGCCAGCAGCTTGGGACAGGGCGGGACCCAGTACTTC CASSLGQGGTQYF
TRBJ1-1 TRBV6-5 14 TRBD1 NA TGTGCCAGCAGTTCCGGGACAGGTACGCCTGAAGCTTTCTTT CASSSGTGTPEAFF
TRBJ2-7 TRBV21-1 20 NA NA TGTGCCAGCAGCCTCCTGGGCTCCAGTAATTGGGGCTCGTCCTCCAACGAGCAGTACTTC CASSLLGSSNWGSSSNEQYF
TRBJ1-1 TRBV2 16 TRBD1 NA TGTGCCAGCAGTCCTCGGACAGGGGAAAGGAGAACTGAAGCTTTCTTT CASSPRTGERRTEAFF
TRBJ1-1 TRBV19 14 TRBD1 NA TGTGCCAGTAGCACGACAGGGCTGGGAACTGAAGCTTTCTTT CASSTTGLGTEAFF
TRBJ2-7 TRBV9 15 TRBD2 NA TGTGCCAGCAGCGTAGGGGCTAGCGGCATGGACGAGCAGTACTTC CASSVGASGMDEQYF
TRBJ1-1 TRBV6-4 13 NA NA TGTGCCAGCAGTGACTCGAGCCCGGGTGAAGCTTTCTTT CASSDSSPGEAFF
TRBJ2-7 TRBV10-2 15 TRBD1 NA TGCGCCAGCACCCTTACCGGGACAGGGGGCCGCGAGCAGTACTTC CASTLTGTGGREQYF
TRBJ2-5 TRBV28 13 NA NA TGTGCCAGCAGTCTCCAAGGGGCAGAGACCCAGTACTTC CASSLQGAETQYF
TRBJ1-5 TRBV18 15 TRBD1 NA TGTGCCAGCTCAACCGGGACAGGGAACAATCAGCCCCAGCATTTT CASSTGTGNNQPQHF
TRBJ1-3 TRBV5-4 14 NA NA TGTGCCAGCAGCTTCCAGGGTGCTGGAAACACCATATATTTT CASSFQGAGNTIYF
TRBJ1-4 TRBV28 14 TRBD1 NA TGTGCCAGCAGCAACGGACAGGCTAATGAAAAACTGTTTTTT CASSNGQANEKLFF
TRBJ1-2 TRBV18 13 TRBD1 NA TGTGCCAGCTCCCCGCGACAGGGGGATGGCTACACCTTC CASSPRQGDGYTF
TRBJ2-2 TRBV5-4 14 NA NA TGTGCCAGCAGCTTGGCAGGGAACACCGGGGAGCTGTTTTTT CASSLAGNTGELFF
TRBJ1-1 TRBV9 15 NA NA TGTGCCAGCAGCTCCGTTGTCAGGGTGAACACTGAAGCTTTCTTT CASSSVVRVNTEAFF
TRBJ1-1 TRBV18 14 NA NA TGTGCCAGCTCACCACGCACAGTGAACACTGAAGCTTTCTTT CASSPRTVNTEAFF
TRBJ1-2 TRBV19 13 NA NA TGTGCCAGTAGTATTAGAGGGTTCGGGGGCTACACCTTC CASSIRGFGGYTF
TRBJ1-1 TRBV7-3 13 NA once TGTGCCAGCAGCTTCAACATGAACACTGAAGCTTTCTTT CASSFNMNTEAFF
TRBJ2-7 TRBV6-1 14 NA NA TGTGCCAGCAGTGAGTACAGGTCATACTACGAGCAGTACTTC CASSEYRSYYEQYF
TRBJ2-1 TRBV4-2 11 NA NA TGTGCCAGCAGCCCTGGCGGTGAGCAGTTCTTC CASSPGGEQFF
TRBJ1-1 TRBV28 15 TRBD1 NA TGTGCCAGCACCTGGGGGACAGCCCGGGGAACTGAAGCTTTCTTT CASTWGTARGTEAFF
TRBJ1-4 TRBV2 18 TRBD1 NA TGTGCCAGCAAACAGGCAGCAGCCCCCGGGACAGGGAATGAAAAACTGTTTTTT CASKQAAAPGTGNEKLFF
TRBJ2-1 TRBV6-6 20 TRBD2 NA TGTGCCACCAGCCCGACTAGCGGGGGCCGGGGTGTAAGCTCCTACAATGAGCAGTTCTTC CATSPTSGGRGVSSYNEQFF
TRBJ2-6 TRBV30 15 TRBD1 NA TGTGCCTGGGGACAGGGGTCGGAAGGGGCCAACGTCCTGACTTTC CAWGQGSEGANVLTF
TRBJ2-5 TRBV3-1/TRBV3-2 14 NA NA TGTGCCAGCAGCCCTTTCTTGGGTGGAGAGACCCAGTACTTC CASSPFLGGETQYF
TRBJ2-7 TRBV2 14 NA NA TGTGCCAGCTGCGTTGAGGGGGTGGCCTACGAGCAGTACTTC CASCVEGVAYEQYF
TRBJ2-1 TRBV4-2 11 NA NA TGTGCCAGCAGCCAAGGGGTAGAGCAGTTCTTC CASSQGVEQFF
TRBJ2-1 TRBV24-1 17 NA NA TGTGCCACCAGTGGGGGGTCTAAGGCAGGCAGGAACAATGAGCAGTTCTTC CATSGGSKAGRNNEQFF
TRBJ1-6 TRBV25-1 14 NA NA TGTGCCACCTCCCAGACCTCCTATAATTCACCCCTCCACTTT CATSQTSYNSPLHF
TRBJ1-6 TRBV19 12 NA NA TGTGCCAGTAGCCCCCTCGGGAGAGCCCTCCACTTT CASSPLGRALHF
TRBJ2-3 TRBV1 17 NA NA NA CTSSRVGSGSSTDTQYF
TRBJ2-3 TRBV18 15 NA NA TGTGCCAGCTCACCAATGGGGACTAGCACAGATACGCAGTATTTT CASSPMGTSTDTQYF
TRBJ1-5 TRBV29-1 12 NA once TGCAGCGTTAGCTGGGGGGATCAGCCCCAGCATTTT CSVSWGDQPQHF
TRBJ2-3 TRBV6-5 12 NA NA TGTGCCAGCAGTAGCAGCACAGATACGCAGTATTTT CASSSSTDTQYF
TRBJ2-7 TRBV5-6 12 NA NA TGTGCCAGCAGCTTGGGCGGCTACGAGCAGTACTTC CASSLGGYEQYF
TRBJ2-7 TRBV5-1 14 TRBD1 NA TGCGCCAGCAGCCCACCGGGACAGGCCTTCCAGCAGTACTTC CASSPPGQAFQQYF
TRBJ2-1 TRBV5-1 16 TRBD2 NA TGCGCCAGCAGTTTGACTAGCGGGCTCTACTACAATGAGCAGTTCTTC CASSLTSGLYYNEQFF
TRBJ1-5 TRBV15 14 NA few TGTGCCACCAGCAGAGAAGGGAGCGGTCAGCCCCAGCATTTT CATSREGSGQPQHF
TRBJ1-4 TRBV28 14 NA NA TGTGCCAGCAGTCATGCGGCGGGAAATGAAAAACTGTTTTTT CASSHAAGNEKLFF
TRBJ1-5 TRBV5-8 13 TRBD1 NA TGTGCCAGCAGCTGGACAGGGAATCAGCCCCAGCATTTT CASSWTGNQPQHF
TRBJ1-5 TRBV4-1 15 TRBD1 few TGCGCCAGCAGCTCGCGACAGGGAAGCAATCAGCCCCAGCATTTT CASSSRQGSNQPQHF
TRBJ1-2 TRBV15 13 NA NA TGTGCCACCAGCAGTTCGGACCTGTGGGGCTACACCTTC CATSSSDLWGYTF
TRBJ2-1 TRBV6-5 14 NA NA TGTGCCAGCAGCATGAATACGGCGGGGAACGAGCAGTTCTTC CASSMNTAGNEQFF
TRBJ2-1 TRBV14 18 TRBD2 NA TGTGCCAGCAGCCAAGATCGGACTAGCGGATCCTCCTACAATGAGCAGTTCTTC CASSQDRTSGSSYNEQFF
TRBJ2-7 TRBV27 13 TRBD1 NA TGTGCCAGCAGTCCCGCAGGGGGTCTCGAGCAGTACTTC CASSPAGGLEQYF
TRBJ2-7 TRBV6-5 14 NA NA TGTGCCAGCAGAAGGGACATATCCTTCTACGAGCAGTACTTC CASRRDISFYEQYF
TRBJ2-7 TRBV18 15 TRBD2 NA TGTGCCAGCTCACCACTCGGGGGGGCCACGTACGAGCAGTACTTC CASSPLGGATYEQYF
TRBJ2-1 TRBV27 12 NA NA TGTGCCAGCAGCTCTCAGGGTTATGAGCAGTTCTTC CASSSQGYEQFF
TRBJ2-1 TRBV7-3 15 TRBD2 NA TGTGCCAGCAGCTTAGTAGCGGGGGCCTACAATGAGCAGTTCTTC CASSLVAGAYNEQFF
TRBJ1-2 TRBV6-5 15 TRBD1 NA TGTGCCAGCAGTTACACAAGGACAGGGGCACATGGCTACACCTTC CASSYTRTGAHGYTF
TRBJ2-1 TRBV5-1 16 TRBD2 NA TGCGCCAGCAGCCAAATAACTAGCGGGCGGAACAATGAGCAGTTCTTC CASSQITSGRNNEQFF
TRBJ1-5 TRBV7-3 17 NA NA TGTGCCAGCAGCCTCAGGGGAGGGCTATTAGGGGCTCAGCCCCAGCATTTT CASSLRGGLLGAQPQHF
TRBJ2-5 TRBV18 13 NA NA TGTGCCAGCTCTCCAGGGCTGCAAGAGACCCAGTACTTC CASSPGLQETQYF
TRBJ2-3 TRBV4-1 15 NA NA TGCGCCAGCAGCCAAGTAAGCGGGAGCACAGATACGCAGTATTTT CASSQVSGSTDTQYF
TRBJ2-2 TRBV5-6 16 NA NA TGTGCCAGCAGCTCCGAACGGGACATCCGAGCCGGGGAGCTGTTTTTT CASSSERDIRAGELFF